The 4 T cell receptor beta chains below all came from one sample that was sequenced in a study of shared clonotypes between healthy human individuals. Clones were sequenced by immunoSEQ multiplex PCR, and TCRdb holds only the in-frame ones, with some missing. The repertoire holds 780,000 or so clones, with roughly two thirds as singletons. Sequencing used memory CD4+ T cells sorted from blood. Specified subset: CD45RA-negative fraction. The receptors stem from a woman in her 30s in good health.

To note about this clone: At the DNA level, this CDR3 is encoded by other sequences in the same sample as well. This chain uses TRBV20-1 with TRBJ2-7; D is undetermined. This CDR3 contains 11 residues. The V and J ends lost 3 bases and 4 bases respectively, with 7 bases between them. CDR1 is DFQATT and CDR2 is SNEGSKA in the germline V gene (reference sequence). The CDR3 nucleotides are TGCAGTGCTAGTTCGCTTTACGAGCAGTACTTC. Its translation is CSASSLYEQYF.

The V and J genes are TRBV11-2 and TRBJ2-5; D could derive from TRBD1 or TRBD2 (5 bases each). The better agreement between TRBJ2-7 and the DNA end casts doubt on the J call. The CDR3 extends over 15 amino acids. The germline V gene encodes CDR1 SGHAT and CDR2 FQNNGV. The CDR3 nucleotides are TGTGCCAGCAGCTTAGATCGGGACCTAAACTACGAGCAGTACTTC. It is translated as CASSLDRDLNYEQYF.

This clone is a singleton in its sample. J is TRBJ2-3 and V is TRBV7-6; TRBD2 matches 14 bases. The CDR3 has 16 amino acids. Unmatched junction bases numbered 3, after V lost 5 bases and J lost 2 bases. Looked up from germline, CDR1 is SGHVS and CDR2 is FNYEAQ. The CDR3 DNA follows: TGTGCCAGCAGCAGGGGACTAGCGGGAGTCACAGATACGCAGTATTTT. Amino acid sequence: CASSRGLAGVTDTQYF. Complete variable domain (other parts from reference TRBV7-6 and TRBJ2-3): GAGVSQSPRYKVTKRGQDVALRCDPISGHVSLYWYRQALGQGPEFLTYFNYEAQQDKSGLPNDRFSAERPEGSISTLTIQRTEQRDSAMYRCASSRGLAGVTDTQYFGPGTRLTVL.

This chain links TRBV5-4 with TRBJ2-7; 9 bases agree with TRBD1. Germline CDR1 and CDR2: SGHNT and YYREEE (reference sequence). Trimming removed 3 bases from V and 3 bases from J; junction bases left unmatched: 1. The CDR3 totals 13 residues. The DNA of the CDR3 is TGTGCCAGCAGCTGGGACAGGGTCTACGAGCAGTACTTC. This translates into CASSWDRVYEQYF. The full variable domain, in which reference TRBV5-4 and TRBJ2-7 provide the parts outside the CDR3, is ETGVTQSPTHLIKTRGQQVTLRCSSQSGHNTVSWYQQALGQGPQFIFQYYREEENGRGNFPPRFSGLQFPNYSSELNVNALELDDSALYLCASSWDRVYEQYFGPGTRLTVT.